The 21 T cell receptor beta chains presented below share a single source sample, sequenced in a study of technical replicates of blood from a few donors (dated by TCRdb to about 2017). The method behind the library was the immunoSEQ multiplex PCR assay. TCRdb holds this immuneACCESS table with in-frame rearrangements only. Some clones are missing; in checked studies, unresolved V genes explain under half, and the rest has no known cause. This sample lists roughly 80,000 clones; 93% were detected once. The ten largest clones take up 0.24% of the sample. Sequencing was done on a sample of T cells isolated from PBMCs. The receptors come from a human donor in good health.

The chain carries TRBV6-1 and TRBJ1-1, with 9 positions matching TRBD1. CDR1 and CDR2 (germline): MNHNS, SASEGT. J was trimmed by 7 bases and V by 7 bases; bases with no gene match: 13. The CDR3 is 15 amino acids. The chain's CDR3 is CASTSLTGGHGEAFF. The DNA of the CDR3 is TGTGCCAGCACCTCTCTGACAGGGGGTCACGGTGAAGCTTTCTTT.

This sequence joins TRBV19 and TRBJ2-7; 10 bases fit TRBD1. Trimming removed 5 bases from V and 2 bases from J; junction bases left unmatched: 6. The CDR3 sequence is 15 residues long. The germline gives CDR1 LNHDA, CDR2 SQIVND (reference sequence). CDR3 bases: TGTGCCAGTAGTGCGGGACAGGGGCCCCCCTACGAGCAGTACTTC. This gives the protein CASSAGQGPPYEQYF.

The chain is built from TRBV19 and TRBJ1-1, with unresolved D. V lost 4 bases and J lost 1, with 10 bases in between. The CDR3 runs to 14 residues. Germline V gene data show CDR1 as LNHDA and CDR2 as SQIVND (reference sequence). DNA for the CDR3: TGTGCCAGTAGTACTGACACTCCGAACACTGAAGCTTTCTTT. This translates into CASSTDTPNTEAFF.

The chain uses TRBV6-4 and TRBJ1-6; D might be TRBD1 (5 bases). CDR3 length: 15 residues. Trimming stripped 6 bases from V and 7 bases from J, with 16 bases between. Per the germline V gene, CDR1 is MRHNA and CDR2 is SNTAGT. CDR3 amino acids: CASSQTVLGNSPLHF. In DNA form, the CDR3 reads TGTGCCAGCAGCCAGACAGTCCTTGGGAATTCACCCCTCCACTTT.

The V and J genes are TRBV2 and TRBJ2-7; 10 bases match TRBD2. Germline-derived CDR1 and CDR2 are SNHLY and FYNNEI. This CDR3 comprises 11 residues. J gave up 8 bases and V 8 bases, and 3 bases lay outside the gene matches. The CDR3 nucleotides read TGTGCCAGCCCACTAGCGGGGCAGCAGTACTTC. Protein product: CASPLAGQQYF.

The V call is TRBV5-1, the J call TRBJ1-3; D might be TRBD1 (6 bases). Germline V gene data show CDR1 as SGHRS and CDR2 as YFSETQ. The CDR3 loop spans 16 amino acids. V lost 1 base, J lost 4 bases, and 15 bases lay in between. CDR3 loop: CASSLPGGAGGNTIYF. The CDR3, as DNA: TGCGCCAGCAGCTTGCCTGGGGGGGCAGGAGGAAACACCATATATTTT.

This rearrangement joins TRBV25-1 to TRBJ2-7; maybe TRBD2 (6 bases). This CDR3 comprises 13 residues. With 3 bases removed from V and 1 base from J, the gap between germline ends came to 7 bases. Germline loops: CDR1 MGHDK, CDR2 SYGVNS. CDR3 sequence (DNA): TGTGCCAGCAGTGACGGGGGTTCCTACGAGCAGTACTTC. Translation gives CASSDGGSYEQYF.

V and J are TRBV30 and TRBJ1-2, with TRBD1 as a possible D gene (6 bases). The CDR3 sequence is 16 residues long. With 0 bases removed from V and 13 bases from J, the gap between germline ends came to 27 bases. Germline V gene lookup returns CDR1 GTSNPN and CDR2 SVGIG (reference sequence). Written as DNA, the CDR3 is TGTGCCTGGAGTGTAGTTGACTTGGGGCCAAGGGGGTTGGGCACCTTC. Protein sequence: CAWSVVDLGPRGLGTF.

The chain uses TRBV7-9 and TRBJ1-5; D is ambiguous. Germline assignment: CDR1 SEHNR and CDR2 FQNEAQ (reference sequence). The CDR3 spans 12 residues. V lost 5 bases, J lost 4 bases, and 6 bases lay in between. CDR3 loop: CASSITNQPQHF. CDR3 bases: TGTGCCAGCAGCATTACAAATCAGCCCCAGCATTTT.

This chain uses TRBV18 with TRBJ2-1; D perhaps matches TRBD1 (5 bases). V shed 2 bases and J shed 8 bases, with 7 bases lying between them. CDR1 is KGHSH, CDR2 LQKENI, per germline. The CDR3 spans 12 residues. CDR3 region: CASSPVGDEQFF. The CDR3, as DNA: TGTGCCAGCTCACCAGTAGGGGATGAGCAGTTCTTC.

The genes are TRBV5-4 and TRBJ2-7, with 10 bases matching TRBD2. The V gene's germline CDR1 is SGHNT and CDR2 YYREEE (reference sequence). V was pared by 5 bases and J by 3 bases, with 5 bases of the junction left unmatched. The CDR3 contains 14 residues. The CDR3 bases are TGTGCCAGCAGTTCGAAGCGGGAGGGCTACGAGCAGTACTTC. This encodes CASSSKREGYEQYF.

The V gene is TRBV5-8, the J gene TRBJ2-5, with 8 nucleotides matching TRBD1. V shed 0 bases and J 5 bases; nucleotides not matched to a gene: 6. The germline V gene encodes CDR1 SGHTS and CDR2 YDEGEE. This CDR3 spans 15 amino acids. The CDR3 loop is CASSLGSRGRETQYF. CDR3 DNA sequence: TGTGCCAGCAGCTTGGGATCCAGGGGGCGGGAGACCCAGTACTTC.

The chain joins TRBV28 to TRBJ2-5; 9 bases fit TRBD2. The CDR3 is made up of 13 amino acids. From germline, CDR1 is MDHEN and CDR2 SYDVKM. With 4 bases clipped from V and 5 bases from J, the junction kept 2 bases outside the gene matches. The CDR3 DNA sequence: TGTGCCAGCAGTTATGCGGGGGGGGAGACCCAGTACTTC. This codes for CASSYAGGETQYF.

The J gene is TRBJ2-3, the V gene TRBV4-1, with TRBD2 matching over 9 bases. CDR1 MGHRA and CDR2 YSYEKL come from the germline V gene. J gave up 0 bases and V 0 bases, and 4 bases lay outside the gene matches. This CDR3 is 17 amino acids long. CDR3 loop: CASSQDGAGGSTDTQYF. CDR3 nucleotides: TGCGCCAGCAGCCAAGATGGGGCGGGGGGGAGCACAGATACGCAGTATTTT.

V and J are TRBV2 and TRBJ2-1; 7 bases map to TRBD2. The CDR3 covers 14 residues. Germline trimming cut 10 bases from V and 7 bases from J; bases unmatched to any gene: 13. Per germline, CDR1 SNHLY and CDR2 FYNNEI. CDR3 amino acids: CATHRGGSRNEQFF. The CDR3 DNA sequence: TGTGCCACCCATCGCGGCGGGAGCCGAAATGAGCAGTTCTTC.

This clone was detected only once. V is TRBV7-8 and J is TRBJ1-4, with TRBD1 matching 9 bases. Per the germline V gene, CDR1 is SGHVS and CDR2 is FQNEAQ. This CDR3 is built from 19 residues. Trimming at V came to 5 bases and at J to 0 bases, leaving 13 bases not matched to a gene. The CDR3 sequence: CASSVNLDRGTTTNEKLFF. The CDR3 DNA reads as TGTGCCAGCAGCGTTAACCTGGACAGGGGAACAACAACTAATGAAAAACTGTTTTTT.

The count of this clone is one. V is TRBV9 and J is TRBJ2-1; TRBD1 matches at 9 bases. The CDR3 runs to 15 residues. The V and J ends lost 6 bases and 9 bases, in that order; junction bases with no gene match: 13. CDR1 is SGDLS, CDR2 YYNGEE, per germline. The CDR3 region has the DNA TGTGCCAGCAAAAACACAGGGGGCATTTATGGTGAGCAGTTCTTC. As protein: CASKNTGGIYGEQFF.

This clone was seen more than once but under ten times. This CDR3 is CSASSTDTQYF. The CDR3 nucleotides read TGCAGTGCTTCCTCCACAGATACGCAGTATTTT. J is TRBJ2-3 and V is TRBV20-1; D is uncertain. V lost 5 bases and J lost 2, with 5 bases in between. The V gene's germline CDR1 is DFQATT and CDR2 SNEGSKA (reference sequence). The CDR3 loop spans 11 amino acids.

A single count supports this clone. The chain has TRBV5-1 and TRBJ2-1, with 10 bases lining up with TRBD2. Germline-derived CDR1 and CDR2 are SGHRS and YFSETQ. After removal of 2 bases from V and 6 bases from J, the junction contained 5 bases not matched to a gene. The CDR3 is made up of 15 amino acids. CDR3 in DNA: TGCGCCAGCAGCTTAACAGCGGGAGGGGGCAATGAGCAGTTCTTC. Its translation is CASSLTAGGGNEQFF.

This chain links TRBV9 with TRBJ2-3; D is perhaps TRBD2 (7 bases). The germline V and J ends were trimmed by 0 bases and 2 bases, with 16 bases remaining between them. The CDR3 runs to 17 residues. The germline V gene encodes CDR1 SGDLS and CDR2 YYNGEE. Written as DNA, the CDR3 is TGTGCCAGCAGCGTAGGGTCTGGCGGGGGACACACAGATACGCAGTATTTT. Amino acids: CASSVGSGGGHTDTQYF.

The CDR3, as DNA: TGTGCCAGCAGCACGACTAGCGGGAGGGATTCATACAATGAGCAGTTCTTC. Translation: CASSTTSGRDSYNEQFF. The V call is TRBV5-6, the J call TRBJ2-1, with 14 bases aligning to TRBD2. From germline, CDR1 is SGHDT and CDR2 YYEEEE. The CDR3 runs to 17 residues. Trimming at V came to 4 bases and at J to 4 bases, leaving 7 bases not matched to a gene.